The present TCR beta chain was sequenced within a study of molecular identifiers for immune sequencing clone quantification. This clonotype was picked up a small number of times. With a much larger clone just one base away, this may be a read error. A single record per CDR3 protein comes from TCRdb applying MiXCR to the PCR reads. This table has about 510,000 distinct CDR3 sequences, about 21% appearing once. The V end lost 2 bases, the J end lost 4 bases, and 8 bases lay between the germline ends. The CDR3 has 13 amino acids. The rearrangement links TRBV12-3 or TRBV12-4 to TRBJ1-1; D is unresolved. Sequencing was performed on naive CD8+ T cells from blood, with Jurkat cell RNA spiked in. The subset is: FACS-sorted CD8+CD4-CCR7+CD45RA+ naive T cells. This clonotype originated in a human donor in good health. Some libraries in this study had Jurkat cell RNA spiked in. The CDR3 spells CASSLTASTEAFF. The CDR3 nucleotides are TGTGCCAGCAGTTTAACAGCTAGCACTGAAGCTTTCTTT.